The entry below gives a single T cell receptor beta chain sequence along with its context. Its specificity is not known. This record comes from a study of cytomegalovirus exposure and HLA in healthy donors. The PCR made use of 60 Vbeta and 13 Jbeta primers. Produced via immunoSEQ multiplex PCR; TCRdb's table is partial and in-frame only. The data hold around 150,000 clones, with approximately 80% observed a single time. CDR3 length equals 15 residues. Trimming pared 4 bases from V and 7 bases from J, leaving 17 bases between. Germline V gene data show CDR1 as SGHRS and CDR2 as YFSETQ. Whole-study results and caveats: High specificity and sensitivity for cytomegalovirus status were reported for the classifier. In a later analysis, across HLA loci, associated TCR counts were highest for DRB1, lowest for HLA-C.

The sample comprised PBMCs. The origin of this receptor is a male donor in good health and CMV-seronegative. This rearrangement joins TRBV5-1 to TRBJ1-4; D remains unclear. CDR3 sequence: CASSDSGLGGEKLFF. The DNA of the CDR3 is TGCGCCAGCAGCGACTCCGGTCTCGGAGGTGAAAAACTGTTTTTT.